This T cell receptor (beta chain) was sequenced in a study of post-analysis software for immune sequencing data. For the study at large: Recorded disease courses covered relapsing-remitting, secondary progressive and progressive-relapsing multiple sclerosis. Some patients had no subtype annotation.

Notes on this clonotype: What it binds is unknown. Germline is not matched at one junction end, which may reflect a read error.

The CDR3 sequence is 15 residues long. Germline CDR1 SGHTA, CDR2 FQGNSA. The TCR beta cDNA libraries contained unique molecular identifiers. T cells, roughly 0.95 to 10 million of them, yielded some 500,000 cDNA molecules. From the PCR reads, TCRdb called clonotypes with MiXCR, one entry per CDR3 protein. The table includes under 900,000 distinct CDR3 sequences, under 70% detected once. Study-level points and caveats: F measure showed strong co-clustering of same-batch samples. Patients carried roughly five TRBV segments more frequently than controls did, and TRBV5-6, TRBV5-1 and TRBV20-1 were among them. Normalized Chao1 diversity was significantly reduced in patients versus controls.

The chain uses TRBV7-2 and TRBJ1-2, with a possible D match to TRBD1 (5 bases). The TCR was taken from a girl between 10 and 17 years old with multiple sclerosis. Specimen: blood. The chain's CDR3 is CAGSLWSQGSYGYTF. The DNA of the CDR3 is TGTGCCGGCAGCTTATGGTCGCAGGGAAGCTATGGCTACACCTTC. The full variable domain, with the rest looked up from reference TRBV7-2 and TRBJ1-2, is GAGVSQSPSNKVTEKGKDVELRCDPISGHTALYWYRQSLGQGLEFLIYFQGNSAPDKSGLPSDRFSAERTGGSVSTLTIQRTQQEDSAVYLCAGSLWSQGSYGYTFGSGTRLTVV.